These 3 T cell receptor beta chains were all obtained from the same sample, sequenced in a study of blood T cell repertoires in COVID-19. The repertoire was sequenced with immunoSEQ multiplex PCR; TCRdb's copy has only in-frame clones and lacks some. The table includes about 94,000 clones, 80% detected once. Sequenced input: peripheral blood. All receptors come from a human donor in a cohort sampled during active COVID-19.

This clone occurred a few times. The rearrangement uses TRBV5-1 and TRBJ2-1; the match to TRBD2 covers 10 bases. This CDR3 is 16 amino acids long. Per germline, CDR1 SGHRS and CDR2 YFSETQ. The V segment lost 4 bases and the J segment 5 bases; nucleotides outside the gene matches: 9. CDR3 DNA sequence: TGCGCCAGCAGCCTCGAGCGGGAGGGCCATGACAATGAGCAGTTCTTC. This encodes CASSLEREGHDNEQFF.

V usage is TRBV20-1 and J usage is TRBJ2-7; D is undetermined. Trimming removed 3 bases from V and 0 bases from J, with 9 bases in between. From germline, CDR1 is DFQATT and CDR2 SNEGSKA (reference sequence). The CDR3 has 13 residues. In nucleotides, the CDR3 is TGCAGTGCTAGTCGGTGGAGCTCCTACGAGCAGTACTTC. It is translated as CSASRWSSYEQYF.

The rearrangement uses TRBV28 and TRBJ2-7; 12 nucleotides line up with TRBD2. This CDR3 is 15 amino acids long. With V trimmed by 5 bases and J by 2 bases, 4 bases remained unmatched. Germline V CDR1 and CDR2: MDHEN, SYDVKM. This CDR3 reads CASSLWTSGTYEQYF. The CDR3, as DNA: TGTGCCAGCAGTCTGTGGACTAGCGGGACCTACGAGCAGTACTTC.